The 9 T cell receptor beta chains in this list originate from one sample, sequenced in a study of Graves' ophthalmopathy and Graves' hyperthyroidism. The TCR beta CDR3 regions underwent amplification from RNA transcripts. Second-round multiplex PCR came after a first-round RT-PCR that employed HTBI primers. TCRdb reprocessed the multiplex PCR reads via MiXCR and lists one record per CDR3 protein. The table records approximately 480,000 distinct CDR3 sequences, 14% of them present only once. Input material: blood. All receptors derive from a woman aged 30 to 39 with Graves' ophthalmopathy.

This clonotype was seen repeatedly, ten times or more. The chain's CDR3 is CASSSRRANPYEQYF. CDR3 nucleotide sequence: TGTGCCAGCAGTTCCAGACGGGCCAACCCCTACGAGCAGTACTTC. The genes are TRBV6-5 and TRBJ2-7, with D unclear. Looked up from germline, CDR1 is MNHEY and CDR2 is SVGAGI. V was cut by 4 bases and J by 2 bases, with 15 bases left in between. The CDR3 loop spans 15 amino acids.

This chain connects TRBV30 to TRBJ2-5, with D possibly being TRBD1 or TRBD2 (5 bases each). Germline CDR1 reads GTSNPN; CDR2 reads SVGIG (reference sequence). The CDR3 is 14 amino acids. Trimming pared 4 bases from V and 2 bases from J, leaving 14 bases between. The CDR3 region is CAWMSGTFQETQYF. For the CDR3, the DNA is TGTGCCTGGATGTCAGGGACGTTTCAAGAGACCCAGTACTTC.

Points on this clonotype: The junction does not match germline at one end; this may be a read error. CDR3: CAGSLWGTSGVQETQYF. In DNA form, the CDR3 reads TGTGCCGGCAGCTTATGGGGGACTAGCGGAGTCCAAGAGACCCAGTACTTC. The chain carries TRBV11-2 and TRBJ2-5, with TRBD2 matching 11 bases. CDR1 is SGHAT and CDR2 is FQNNGV in the germline V gene. The CDR3 sequence is 17 residues long.

This clonotype was detected ten times or more. The chain couples TRBV19 to TRBJ2-2; TRBD2 is a possible D gene (5 bases). The CDR3 sequence is 12 residues long. CDR1 is LNHDA and CDR2 is SQIVND in the germline V gene (reference sequence). The V end was cut by 6 bases, the J end by 6 bases, with 8 bases between. As DNA, the CDR3 is TGTGCCAGTAGCCCCGGGGCCGGGGAGCTGTTTTTT. As protein: CASSPGAGELFF. The complete variable domain, with remaining parts taken from reference TRBV19 and TRBJ2-2, reads DGGITQSPKYLFRKEGQNVTLSCEQNLNHDAMYWYRQDPGQGLRLIYYSQIVNDFQKGDIAEGYSVSREKKESFPLTVTSAQKNPTAFYLCASSPGAGELFFGEGSRLTVL.

Worth noting for this clonotype: At one boundary the junction diverges from the germline segment, which might be a read error. V gene TRBV6-1 combines with J gene TRBJ2-7, with D unclear. The germline V gene encodes CDR1 MNHNS and CDR2 SASEGT. The CDR3 has 12 amino acids. CDR3 sequence: CASSTGSHEKYF. DNA of the CDR3: TGTGCCAGCAGTACCGGAAGCCACGAGAAGTACTTC.

This clonotype showed up many times. This rearrangement joins TRBV11-2 to TRBJ1-2, with TRBD1 identical over 11 bases. This CDR3 has 16 amino acids. After removal of 1 base from V and 8 bases from J, the junction contained 9 bases not matched to a gene. Germline loops: CDR1 SGHAT, CDR2 FQNNGV. The CDR3 is CASSLGRDRGTIGYTF. CDR3 nucleotide sequence: TGTGCCAGCAGCTTAGGTCGGGACAGGGGGACGATCGGCTACACCTTC.

This clonotype was seen a handful of times. This sequence joins TRBV3-1 and TRBJ1-2, with a possible D match to TRBD1 (6 bases). Germline V gene data show CDR1 as LGHDT and CDR2 as YNNKEL (reference sequence). The length of the CDR3 is 14 residues. V was pared by 4 bases and J by 4 bases, with 13 bases between. The chain's CDR3 is CASSPLGQIYGYTF. The CDR3 DNA sequence: TGTGCCAGCAGCCCGCTCGGACAGATCTATGGCTACACCTTC.

This clonotype was seen ten or more times. This chain uses TRBV28 with TRBJ1-1; D is uncertain. Per the germline V gene, CDR1 is MDHEN and CDR2 is SYDVKM. With 6 bases removed from V and 3 bases from J, the gap between germline ends came to 14 bases. The CDR3 spans 14 residues. The CDR3 here is CASSSGPLDTEAFF. CDR3 coding DNA: TGTGCCAGCAGCTCCGGACCTCTGGACACTGAAGCTTTCTTT. Filled out from reference TRBV28 and TRBJ1-1, the complete variable domain reads DVKVTQSSRYLVKRTGEKVFLECVQDMDHENMFWYRQDPGLGLRLIYFSYDVKMKEKGDIPEGYSVSREKKERFSLILESASTNQTSMYLCASSSGPLDTEAFFGQGTRLTVV.

This clonotype was seen more than once but under ten times. The chain joins TRBV12-3 or TRBV12-4 to TRBJ1-2, with TRBD1 matching 7 bases. The CDR3 spans 13 residues. V dropped 3 bases and J dropped 6; count of bases not matched to a gene: 4. The CDR3 here is CASSFGTADGYTF. The CDR3 DNA follows: TGTGCCAGCAGTTTTGGGACAGCCGATGGCTACACCTTC.